Each of the 27 T cell receptor beta chains below was sequenced from the same sample in a study of blood T cells in healthy people across ages. Primed by a sample-barcoded 5' primer and a J-beta primer mix, a second PCR proceeded for roughly 6 to 12 cycles. TCRdb independently ran MiXCR on the 5' RACE reads; one entry per CDR3 protein. The sample has 800,000 to 1,300,000 distinct CDR3 sequences, about 25% seen once; the top ten hold around 0.7%. The sample was also linked to a second study, of T cells of mothers and their children.

Sequencing input: blood. Receptors were obtained from a girl aged 2 to 10 in good health.

V and J are TRBV2 and TRBJ2-7; the D gene could be TRBD1 or TRBD2 (5 bases each). Per germline, CDR1 SNHLY and CDR2 FYNNEI. The CDR3 is 15 amino acids. V lost 7 bases and J 6 bases, leaving 22 bases between the germline ends. CDR3 bases: TGTGCCAGCATTATAGCCGGGACGGGGAATTCCGAGCAGTACTTC. Its translation is CASIIAGTGNSEQYF.

This clonotype was found a few times. J is TRBJ2-3 and V is TRBV5-4; D might be TRBD1 or TRBD2, each matching 5 bases. The germline gives CDR1 SGHNT, CDR2 YYREEE (reference sequence). V shed 4 bases and J shed 5 bases, with 14 bases lying between them. This CDR3 comprises 14 residues. CDR3 in amino acids: CASSIGLGEDTQYF. CDR3 coding DNA: TGTGCCAGCAGCATTGGACTGGGGGAAGATACGCAGTATTTT.

This clonotype has more than one count but fewer than ten. CDR3 residues: CSAPSGQGAFF. The CDR3 DNA reads as TGCAGCGCTCCCTCCGGACAGGGGGCTTTCTTT. The chain is built from TRBV29-1 and TRBJ1-1; TRBD1 matches 9 bases. The CDR3 length is 11 residues. In germline, CDR1 is SQVTM, CDR2 ANQGSEA. V shed 7 bases and J 11 bases; nucleotides not matched to a gene: 8. Supplemented by reference TRBV29-1 and TRBJ1-1, the full variable domain reads SAVISQKPSRDICQRGTSLTIQCQVDSQVTMMFWYRQQPGQSLTLIATANQGSEATYESGFVIDKFPISRPNLTFSTLTVSNMSPEDSSIYLCSAPSGQGAFFGQGTRLTVV.

The rearrangement links TRBV20-1 to TRBJ2-7; a weak D match, TRBD2 (6 bases). The germline V gene has CDR1 DFQATT and CDR2 SNEGSKA (reference sequence). V was cut by 7 bases and J by 1 base, with 26 bases left in between. This CDR3 has 17 residues. The CDR3 DNA is TGCAGTGTTACCACCCTAACTGGAGGCGGGGAGTCCTACGAGCAGTACTTC. Translating gives CSVTTLTGGGESYEQYF.

The chain uses TRBV7-2 and TRBJ2-5; no reliable D call. V was shortened by 0 bases and J by 4 bases, with 12 bases between the two germline ends. The CDR3 covers 15 residues. Germline V gives CDR1 SGHTA, CDR2 FQGNSA. CDR3 amino acids: CASSLARSRSETQYF. The DNA for the CDR3 is TGTGCCAGCAGCTTAGCGCGGTCTAGGTCAGAGACCCAGTACTTC.

The rearrangement uses TRBV3-1 and TRBJ1-1; maybe TRBD1 (6 bases). This CDR3 has 12 amino acids. Trimming removed 4 bases from V and 8 bases from J, with 11 bases in between. CDR1 and CDR2 from the germline V gene are LGHDT and YNNKEL (reference sequence). The CDR3 nucleotides are TGTGCCAGCAGCCCCGACAGGAACGAAGCTTTCTTT. It codes for CASSPDRNEAFF.

This clonotype was observed a handful of times. This chain joins TRBV28 and TRBJ1-2; D is ambiguous. Trimming left V 7 bases short and J 5 bases short, with 17 bases between. Germline V CDR1 and CDR2: MDHEN, SYDVKM. The CDR3 covers 14 residues. Here the CDR3 reads CASNLGPRYYGYTF. Written as DNA, the CDR3 is TGTGCCAGCAACCTTGGACCGCGCTATTATGGCTACACCTTC.

This clonotype was found a few times. The V and J genes are TRBV10-3 and TRBJ2-7; D is unresolved. The germline CDR1 and CDR2 sequences are ENHRY and SYGVKD. V gave up 8 bases and J gave up 5 bases, with 16 bases separating them. The CDR3 extends over 13 amino acids. CDR3: CAISYDGGNEQYF. CDR3 DNA: TGTGCCATCTCCTATGACGGTGGGAACGAGCAGTACTTC.

The gene calls are TRBV10-3 and TRBJ1-1, with 7 bases aligning to TRBD1. Germline trimming cut 8 bases from V and 8 bases from J; bases unmatched to any gene: 5. Germline CDR1 ENHRY, CDR2 SYGVKD. The CDR3 is 11 amino acids. The CDR3 DNA reads TGTGCCATCGGTACGGACAGGGAAGCTTTCTTT. The encoded protein is CAIGTDREAFF.

This clonotype occurred a few times. The chain has TRBV7-6 and TRBJ2-3; 8 positions match TRBD2. Unmatched junction bases numbered 4, after V lost 2 bases and J lost 0 bases. The germline gives CDR1 SGHVS, CDR2 FNYEAQ. The CDR3 runs to 16 residues. CDR3 amino acids: CASSLSAGASTDTQYF. Written as DNA, the CDR3 is TGTGCCAGCAGCTTATCAGCGGGAGCTAGCACAGATACGCAGTATTTT. The full variable domain, completed using reference TRBV7-6 and TRBJ2-3, is GAGVSQSPRYKVTKRGQDVALRCDPISGHVSLYWYRQALGQGPEFLTYFNYEAQQDKSGLPNDRFSAERPEGSISTLTIQRTEQRDSAMYRCASSLSAGASTDTQYFGPGTRLTVL.

The CDR3 nucleotides read TGTGCCAGCAGCTTAGTCGGACAGGGGTTCAACAATGAGCAGTTCTTC. Residues: CASSLVGQGFNNEQFF. V is TRBV7-9 and J is TRBJ2-1; 9 nucleotides line up with TRBD1. The V and J ends lost 1 base and 5 bases, in that order; junction bases with no gene match: 6. The CDR3 totals 16 residues. The germline CDR1 and CDR2 sequences are SEHNR and FQNEAQ (reference sequence).

This clonotype showed up just a few times. This rearrangement joins TRBV7-8 to TRBJ2-7, with D possibly TRBD2 on 5 matching bases. Germline V gene data show CDR1 as SGHVS and CDR2 as FQNEAQ. There are 16 residues in the CDR3. The V gene lost 5 bases and the J gene lost 2 bases, with 19 bases spanning the gap. CDR3: CASSPGTGTGTYEQYF. CDR3 DNA sequence: TGTGCCAGCAGCCCCGGCACGGGAACGGGAACCTACGAGCAGTACTTC.

A single count supports this clonotype. The rearrangement joins TRBV20-1 to TRBJ2-1; TRBD2 matches 12 bases. Germline V gives CDR1 DFQATT, CDR2 SNEGSKA (reference sequence). The CDR3 has 16 residues. After removal of 5 bases from V and 0 bases from J, the junction contained 5 bases not matched to a gene. The CDR3 is CSAVWTSGASYNEQFF. The CDR3, as DNA: TGCAGTGCTGTCTGGACTAGCGGGGCCTCCTACAATGAGCAGTTCTTC.

This clonotype was counted between two and nine times. The rearrangement links TRBV29-1 to TRBJ1-1; possibly TRBD1 for D (6 bases). The germline V gene has CDR1 SQVTM and CDR2 ANQGSEA. The CDR3 sequence is 13 residues long. Deletions cut 6 bases from V and 1 base from J, with 12 bases between. The CDR3: CSVGDIPNTEAFF. CDR3 in DNA: TGCAGCGTCGGGGACATACCGAACACTGAAGCTTTCTTT.

This clonotype was found a few times. As the CDR3 is not closed by the conserved phenylalanine or tryptophan, this likely results from a read error. This chain links TRBV11-1 with TRBJ2-1; possible D gene TRBD2, 6 bases. V lost 1 base to trimming and J lost 7 bases, with 14 bases between them. The CDR3 spans 15 residues. CDR1 and CDR2 from the germline V gene are SGHAT and FQDESV (reference sequence). The CDR3 DNA reads as TGTGCCAGCAGCTTAGACGGGGGACTGAGGAATGAGCAGTTCCTC. Translated: CASSLDGGLRNEQFL.

V usage is TRBV20-1 and J usage is TRBJ1-5, with TRBD1 as a possible D gene (5 bases). CDR1 DFQATT and CDR2 SNEGSKA come from the germline V gene (reference sequence). Trimming removed 6 bases at V and 9 bases at J, with 24 bases between. This CDR3 has 15 residues. The DNA for the CDR3 is TGCAGTGCCTCCCTGGGGGGTTTAGGTGGGGTGCCCCAGCATTTT. Translating gives CSASLGGLGGVPQHF.

This clonotype was observed a handful of times. The CDR3 nucleotides are TGTGCCATCAGTGGGGAGGGAAAAAACATTCAGTACTTC. This gives the protein CAISGEGKNIQYF. V and J are TRBV10-3 and TRBJ2-4, with TRBD2 matching over 7 bases. Trimming took 4 bases from V and 4 from J; bases not matched to a gene: 1. Germline CDR1 reads ENHRY; CDR2 reads SYGVKD. The CDR3 consists of 13 residues.

The chain combines TRBV5-1 with TRBJ2-1; the D gene could be TRBD1 or TRBD2 (5 bases each). CDR1 is SGHRS and CDR2 is YFSETQ in the germline V gene. V was pared by 7 bases and J by 2 bases, with 13 bases between. This CDR3 contains 14 residues. The CDR3 loop is CASEGHPAYNEQFF. The CDR3 nucleotides are TGCGCCAGCGAGGGGCACCCCGCCTACAATGAGCAGTTCTTC.

CDR3 in amino acids: CASSPEGSYNSPLHF. Here the CDR3 DNA reads TGTGCCAGCAGCCCCGAGGGCTCCTATAATTCACCCCTCCACTTT. This chain uses TRBV7-9 with TRBJ1-6; no clear D. V was cut by 5 bases and J by 0 bases, with 8 bases left in between. The germline CDR1 and CDR2 sequences are SEHNR and FQNEAQ (reference sequence). This CDR3 region has 15 residues.

This clonotype was observed a handful of times. This chain links TRBV20-1 with TRBJ2-7; 7 nucleotides agree with TRBD1. The CDR3 loop spans 12 amino acids. The germline CDR1 and CDR2 sequences are DFQATT and SNEGSKA (reference sequence). The CDR3 nucleotides read TGCGCAACCGGGACAGACTCCTACGAGCAGTACTTC. Encoded protein: CATGTDSYEQYF.

CDR3 in amino acids: CASSESPTTRTDTQYF. The CDR3 nucleotides read TGTGCCAGCAGTGAATCCCCGACTACACGCACAGATACGCAGTATTTT. The chain has TRBV25-1 and TRBJ2-3; a weak D match, TRBD2 (5 bases). The germline CDR1 and CDR2 sequences are MGHDK and SYGVNS. With 1 base removed from V and 1 base from J, the gap between germline ends came to 12 bases. The CDR3 is 16 amino acids.

Notes on this clonotype: Lacking the conserved final phenylalanine or tryptophan, this CDR3 likely reflects a read error. The V call is TRBV5-1, the J call TRBJ1-3, with TRBD1 matching over 7 bases. Germline V gene sequence: CDR1 SGHRS, CDR2 YFSETQ. Losses at the gene ends were 4 bases for V and 0 bases for J; bases not matched to a gene: 4. CDR3 length equals 15 residues. CDR3 in amino acids: CASSPGQTSGNTIYL. The CDR3 DNA is TGCGCCAGCAGCCCGGGACAGACCTCTGGAAACACCATATATCTT.

This clonotype was recorded a few times. J is TRBJ1-2 and V is TRBV7-2; 9 bases align to TRBD1. Germline loops: CDR1 SGHTA, CDR2 FQGNSA. The CDR3 runs to 15 residues. V lost 6 bases, J lost 6 bases, and 11 bases stayed unmatched. CDR3 protein: CASRPGTGSVNGYTF. In DNA form, the CDR3 reads TGTGCCAGCAGACCTGGGACAGGGAGTGTTAATGGCTACACCTTC. Full variable domain (rest looked up from reference TRBV7-2 and TRBJ1-2): GAGVSQSPSNKVTEKGKDVELRCDPISGHTALYWYRQSLGQGLEFLIYFQGNSAPDKSGLPSDRFSAERTGGSVSTLTIQRTQQEDSAVYLCASRPGTGSVNGYTFGSGTRLTVV.

This clonotype was observed a few times. This sequence joins TRBV7-9 and TRBJ1-3; TRBD1 matches 8 bases. The CDR3 is 16 residues long. V lost 4 bases and J lost 4; bases outside the gene matches: 9. Looked up from germline, CDR1 is SEHNR and CDR2 is FQNEAQ (reference sequence). In DNA form, the CDR3 reads TGTGCCAGCAGCTCTTTGCAGGGGGCGACGGGAAACACCATATATTTT. This translates into CASSSLQGATGNTIYF.

The CDR3 sequence is CASTSIARGSMNEQYF. Written as DNA, the CDR3 is TGCGCCAGCACCTCAATCGCGCGCGGCAGCATGAACGAGCAGTACTTC. J is TRBJ2-5 and V is TRBV4-1; no reliable D call. The last part of the DNA fits TRBJ2-7 better; the J call may be wrong. The germline V gene has CDR1 MGHRA and CDR2 YSYEKL. The length of the CDR3 is 16 residues.

The sample holds a few counts of this clonotype. A read error may produce the germline difference seen at one junction end. This chain joins TRBV3-1 and TRBJ2-5, with D possibly matching TRBD2 (6 bases). CDR1 and CDR2 (germline): LGHDT, YNNKEL (reference sequence). The length of the CDR3 is 16 residues. CDR3 loop: CASSQDLGLTYNEQSF. The CDR3 nucleotides read TGTGCCAGCAGCCAAGATCTAGGACTAACGTACAATGAGCAGTCCTTC.

This clonotype was counted ten times or more. The chain joins TRBV5-1 to TRBJ2-7; TRBD1 matches 7 bases. V lost 4 bases, J lost 3 bases, and 10 bases stayed unmatched. The CDR3 spans 15 residues. CDR1 is SGHRS and CDR2 is YFSETQ in the germline V gene. The CDR3 DNA follows: TGCGCCAGCAGCCTAACCAAGGGACAGCGCTACGAGCAGTACTTC. This translates into CASSLTKGQRYEQYF.